This T cell receptor beta chain stems from a study of T cell repertoires in cytomegalovirus infection. Study-wide background: It can be stated that public TCR beta signatures indicated CMV infection as well as a matching HLA type.

Per germline, CDR1 SGHVS and CDR2 FNYEAQ. This CDR3 is 16 amino acids long. V was clipped by 5 bases and J by 2 bases, with 17 bases between them. This clonotype has a handful of counts. Its antigen is not identified. A single record per CDR3 protein comes from TCRdb applying MiXCR to the reads. The sample lists roughly 300,000 distinct CDR3 sequences; about 26% were seen once. Points from the study as a whole: Predominance within the ex vivo response was attributable to HLA-C-restricted CMV-specific TCR beta clonotypes. CMV carriers with the relevant HLA were identified by cumulative public TCR beta family frequency.

Material: PBMCs. The chain has TRBV7-6 and TRBJ2-3; the D gene could be TRBD1 or TRBD2 (5 bases each). The source is a human donor in good health (CMV status not recorded). Some clones in this sample may be carry-over from other donors' samples. CDR3 nucleotides: TGTGCCAGCAGCCCCGGGGATGGGGGTTTCACAGATACGCAGTATTTT. This translates into CASSPGDGGFTDTQYF.